These T cell receptor beta chains were read from a single sample in a study of T cells in Graves' hyperthyroidism and ophthalmopathy. TCRdb fed the multiplex PCR reads into MiXCR, producing one record per CDR3 protein. The table has 75,000 to 100,000 distinct CDR3 sequences, roughly 37% seen once; the top ten hold about a tenth. Material for sequencing was peripheral blood or thyroid tissue (not recorded which). These TCRs come from a woman aged 25 to 39 with Graves' hyperthyroidism. Both conserved end residues are trimmed from each CDR3. Part of the rows lack a size; the others show once, few, many or a class for expanded clones.

TRBV2,many,TRBJ1-6,ASSDQGPTGSPLH
TRBV5-1,many,TRBJ1-6,ASSPSRQGLNSPLH
TRBV2,NA,TRBJ1-6,ASSALKAGGNSPLH
TRBV10-3,NA,TRBJ1-5,AISESTIVGVVETQH
TRBV5-1,many,TRBJ2-6,ASSSGGGLGANVLT
TRBV2,NA,TRBJ2-3,ASSGTEDGTDTQY
TRBV6-6,many,TRBJ2-5,ASSLGLAGVKTQY
TRBV28,NA,TRBJ1-3,ASSFTQTRLSSGNTIY
TRBV20-1,many,TRBJ1-2,SASRTGLEDGYT
TRBV10-3,many,TRBJ2-7,AITSDVSSVEQY
TRBV20-1,NA,TRBJ2-5,SARDRDRGGQETQY
TRBV6-4,many,TRBJ1-5,ASSGREGQPQH
TRBV18,NA,TRBJ1-1,ASSVVRGPTSNTEAF
TRBV5-5,once,TRBJ2-7,ASSYPGQPYEQY
TRBV19,NA,TRBJ1-2,ASTYSRSDGYT
TRBV6-6,many,TRBJ1-1,ASNPRTDTEAF
TRBV19,NA,TRBJ1-1,ASSRDRVKNTEAF
TRBV12-3/TRBV12-4,NA,TRBJ1-5,ASRGTGGSYEH
TRBV13,NA,TRBJ1-2,ASSRLRDRSGYT
TRBV28,NA,TRBJ2-7,ASSLPRAGGYEQY
TRBV5-4,few,TRBJ2-7,ASSRRGISSYEQY
TRBV4-1,NA,TRBJ2-7,AGSLRGGDEQY
TRBV28,few,TRBJ2-7,ASSLWSDRYEQY
TRBV2,many,TRBJ1-2,ASRGTGNVFGGYT
TRBV20-1,once,TRBJ1-2,SADPVGQGYGYT
TRBV20-1,many,TRBJ2-7,SASPDPYEQY
TRBV4-1,many,TRBJ2-7,ASSPRSGLSVYEQY
TRBV6-5,many,TRBJ1-5,ASKEHSFLNQPQH
TRBV7-9,many,TRBJ2-3,ASSAESGTDTQY
TRBV7-3,medium-sized,TRBJ1-1,ASSLQGNTEAF
TRBV6-5,many,TRBJ2-7,ASSYDSGAYEQY
TRBV9,NA,TRBJ1-1,ASSVGERNTEAF
TRBV7-2,NA,TRBJ1-1,AWSFPGQGHTEAF
TRBV5-1,many,TRBJ1-6,ASSLGERGPLH
TRBV19,many,TRBJ1-5,ASSIRPPTNQPQH
TRBV6-6,many,TRBJ1-5,ASSTGTGGQPQH
TRBV2,NA,TRBJ2-7,ASSGQGAGGIYEQY
TRBV6-5,many,TRBJ1-4,ASRWGEKLF
TRBV12-3/TRBV12-4,NA,TRBJ1-1,ASSYGQHEAF
TRBV20-1,many,TRBJ1-2,SARGRGPVGYT
TRBV29-1,many,TRBJ2-3,SVWVDGDTQY
TRBV5-1,NA,TRBJ1-2,ASSRPEALYGYT
TRBV7-8,once,TRBJ1-1,ASSFASSRTEAF
TRBV28,many,TRBJ1-2,ASSQAGDHDGYT
TRBV18,few,TRBJ1-4,ASSPRDGETPNEKLF
TRBV6-2/TRBV6-3,many,TRBJ2-7,ASSYPGLQY
TRBV6-4,NA,TRBJ2-7,VSRVAGRCSYEQY
TRBV5-8,many,TRBJ1-1,ASSLGLDYSEAF
TRBV7-6,NA,TRBJ2-2,ASSLRGQITGGLF
TRBV7-3,NA,TRBJ2-2,ASSSKEWNSGELF
TRBV7-8,NA,TRBJ2-5,ASSGTSGQETQY
TRBV10-3,NA,TRBJ2-7,AISETSGSYEQY
TRBV5-1,many,TRBJ1-1,ASSSTGLMNTEAF
TRBV10-3,NA,TRBJ1-3,AISDRGMNTEAFFGQGTIY
TRBV20-1,NA,TRBJ2-2,SADARGLAANTGELF
TRBV7-6,NA,TRBJ1-2,ASSLAGGANYGYT
TRBV20-1,few,TRBJ2-7,SATSGSYEQY